Following are 27 T cell receptor beta chains from one sample sequenced in a study of low-dose radiotherapy and immunotherapy resistance in tumors. The sample's time point: after trial treatment. The treatment: LDRT plus nivolumab, ipilimumab, low-dose cyclophosphamide and aspirin (RACIN trial). TRAV- and TRBV-specific primers were used for first-strand cDNA, which covered alpha and beta chains. It was with a constant-region primer and a V-primer adapter that TCRs were amplified over roughly 20 PCR cycles. TCRdb redid the calling of the reads with MiXCR, one entry per CDR3 protein. The sample contains tens of thousands of distinct CDR3 sequences, around 20% of which appear only once. The sample here was PBMCs, taken after low-dose radiotherapy plus immunotherapy. The receptors come from a female donor with ovarian cancer.

This clonotype was observed many times. The chain recombines TRBV20-1 with TRBJ2-5, with 7 bases aligning to TRBD2. The CDR3 sequence is 15 residues long. V was pared by 5 bases and J by 4 bases, with 13 bases of the junction left unmatched. The germline gives CDR1 DFQATT, CDR2 SNEGSKA (reference sequence). The chain's CDR3 is CSAGRFRDYGETQYF. CDR3 nucleotides: TGCAGTGCTGGGAGATTCCGGGACTATGGAGAGACCCAGTACTTC.

Ten or more counts support this clonotype. The V gene is TRBV5-8, the J gene TRBJ1-1; D is undetermined. The CDR3 is 13 amino acids. The V gene lost 2 bases and the J gene lost 1 base, with 6 bases spanning the gap. CDR1 and CDR2 (germline): SGHTS, YDEGEE. The CDR3 region is CASSFSRNTEAFF. CDR3 nucleotide sequence: TGTGCCAGCAGCTTTTCAAGGAACACTGAAGCTTTCTTT. The full variable domain, rest sourced from reference TRBV5-8 and TRBJ1-1, is EAGVTQSPTHLIKTRGQQATLRCSPISGHTSVYWYQQALGLGLQFLLWYDEGEERNRGNFPPRFSGRQFPNYSSELNVNALELEDSALYLCASSFSRNTEAFFGQGTRLTVV.

The table lists this clonotype with many counts. This chain uses TRBV19 with TRBJ2-2; 10 nucleotides match TRBD2. CDR1 and CDR2 (germline): LNHDA, SQIVND (reference sequence). The length of the CDR3 is 16 residues. The V gene end was trimmed by 7 bases and the J gene end by 3 bases; junction bases not matched to a gene: 8. CDR3 region: CASISLLAGYTGELFF. The CDR3 coding sequence is TGTGCCAGTATATCGCTACTAGCGGGGTACACCGGGGAGCTGTTTTTT.

This clonotype was observed at least ten times. This chain links TRBV6-5 with TRBJ2-1; TRBD1 aligns across 9 bases. The CDR3 length is 14 residues. Germline V gene lookup returns CDR1 MNHEY and CDR2 SVGAGI. The trim removed 6 bases at V and 5 bases at J, leaving 5 bases unmatched. This CDR3 is CASSRGQGNNEQFF. The CDR3 DNA reads as TGTGCCAGCAGCCGAGGACAGGGGAACAATGAGCAGTTCTTC.

This clonotype was recorded many times. The gene calls are TRBV10-3 and TRBJ2-3; D gene uncertain. This CDR3 is 11 amino acids long. The germline V gene has CDR1 ENHRY and CDR2 SYGVKD. Trimming removed 3 bases from V and 14 bases from J, with 12 bases in between. The CDR3 region is CAISDLTPPYF. CDR3 DNA sequence: TGTGCCATCAGTGATCTTACGCCCCCGTATTTT.

To note about this clonotype: A far larger clone is one nucleotide away, so this likely arose from a read error. The V and J genes are TRBV13 and TRBJ2-1, with 9 bases fitting TRBD2. The CDR3 is made up of 18 amino acids. The germline gives CDR1 PRHDT, CDR2 FYEKMQ (reference sequence). DNA for the CDR3: TGTGCCAGCGGCTTGGGTGTAGCGGGAGTGAGCTCCTACAATGAGCAGTTCTTC. Translation: CASGLGVAGVSSYNEQFF.

The chain joins TRBV6-5 to TRBJ1-6; D unclear. The CDR3 covers 14 residues. Germline V gene sequence: CDR1 MNHEY, CDR2 SVGAGI. The V end lost 6 bases, the J end lost 2 bases, and 8 bases lay between the germline ends. The CDR3 loop is CASRKSAYNSPLHF. As DNA, the CDR3 is TGTGCCAGCAGAAAATCAGCCTATAATTCACCCCTCCACTTT.

This clonotype was counted ten times or more. The rearrangement links TRBV6-2 or TRBV6-3 to TRBJ2-1; 10 positions match TRBD2. Looked up from germline, CDR1 is MNHEY and CDR2 is SVGEGT. Germline trimming cut 7 bases from V and 0 bases from J; bases unmatched to any gene: 0. CDR3 size: 14 residues. CDR3 protein: CASIAGGSYNEQFF. Written as DNA, the CDR3 is TGTGCCAGCATAGCGGGAGGCTCCTACAATGAGCAGTTCTTC.

In its sample, this clonotype was seen many times. CDR3 residues: CASSPSLGYGYTF. For the CDR3, the DNA is TGTGCCAGCAGTCCCTCCCTCGGCTATGGCTACACCTTC. This sequence joins TRBV27 and TRBJ1-2; D remains ambiguous. V was shortened by 5 bases and J by 4 bases, with 11 bases between the two germline ends. Germline V CDR1 and CDR2: MNHEY, SMNVEV (reference sequence). This CDR3 has 13 amino acids.

As regards this clonotype: A far larger clone is only one base removed, so a read error is likely. The V gene is TRBV5-6, the J gene TRBJ2-7; the D gene could be TRBD1 or TRBD2 (5 bases each). The CDR3 is 15 amino acids. CDR1 and CDR2 (germline): SGHDT, YYEEEE. V lost 2 bases to trimming and J lost 7 bases, with 19 bases between them. The CDR3 loop is CASSFNAGTGNEQYF. CDR3 sequence (DNA): TGTGCCAGCAGCTTCAATGCCGGGACCGGGAATGAGCAGTACTTC.

In the case of this clonotype: Mismatch with germline at one junction end may stem from a read error. The V gene is TRBV5-8, the J gene TRBJ1-1, with 11 bases that match TRBD1. Germline V gene sequence: CDR1 SGHTS, CDR2 YDEGEE. The CDR3 consists of 13 residues. CDR3 sequence: CASRDRGITEAFF. The CDR3 DNA reads as TGCGCCAGCAGGGACAGGGGGATCACTGAAGCTTTCTTT.

This clonotype occurred many times. The chain is built from TRBV7-2 and TRBJ2-7; D is uncertain. The CDR3 covers 12 residues. The germline V gene encodes CDR1 SGHTA and CDR2 FQGNSA. The V gene lost 2 bases and the J gene lost 6 bases, with 8 bases spanning the gap. The CDR3: CASSLFPSEQYF. The CDR3 DNA is TGTGCCAGCAGCTTATTCCCCTCCGAGCAGTACTTC.

This chain links TRBV2 with TRBJ2-1; 7 positions agree with TRBD1. Trimming cost V 6 bases and J 6 bases; bases outside gene matches: 5. CDR3 length equals 13 residues. Germline CDR1 is SNHLY and CDR2 is FYNNEI. CDR3 region: CASRQGQINEQFF. DNA of the CDR3: TGTGCCAGCAGACAGGGACAGATCAATGAGCAGTTCTTC.

This clonotype was seen repeatedly, ten times or more. The chain couples TRBV10-3 to TRBJ1-6; TRBD1 agrees at 8 bases. Looked up from germline, CDR1 is ENHRY and CDR2 is SYGVKD. The length of the CDR3 is 15 residues. Unmatched junction bases numbered 8, after V lost 6 bases and J lost 7 bases. The CDR3 DNA reads as TGTGCCATCAGGGGGTCCGACAGGGGAAATTCACCCCTCCACTTT. Translated, it gives CAIRGSDRGNSPLHF.

In this sample, this clonotype turned up many times. This chain links TRBV5-1 with TRBJ1-1, with 7 bases lining up with TRBD1. Unmatched junction bases numbered 13, after V lost 6 bases and J lost 5 bases. From germline, CDR1 is SGHRS and CDR2 YFSETQ. The CDR3 totals 15 residues. The CDR3 DNA reads TGCGCCAGCACCGGACCGACAGGGAGAGGAACTGAAGCTTTCTTT. This sequence encodes CASTGPTGRGTEAFF.

Details on this clonotype: This is likely an artifact of a read error, given a far larger clone one base away. This sequence joins TRBV5-6 and TRBJ2-5, with 9 nucleotides matching TRBD2. Germline V lookup: CDR1 SGHDT, CDR2 YYEEEE. The CDR3 runs 15 residues. V gave up 2 bases and J gave up 11 bases; unmatched junction bases: 13. CDR3 sequence (DNA): TGTGCCAGCAGCTTTAGCGGGAGACCTTACAATGAGCAGTACTTC. This sequence encodes CASSFSGRPYNEQYF.

This clonotype was counted many times. This rearrangement joins TRBV7-2 to TRBJ1-5; unclear D gene. Deletions cut 5 bases from V and 0 bases from J, with 14 bases between. Germline V gives CDR1 SGHTA, CDR2 FQGNSA. This CDR3 has 16 amino acids. CDR3: CASSPLRQHSNQPQHF. DNA of the CDR3: TGTGCCAGCAGCCCCTTGCGTCAGCATAGCAATCAGCCCCAGCATTTT.

This clonotype was counted at least ten times. V is TRBV7-2 and J is TRBJ2-2, with 7 positions matching TRBD1. Germline V gives CDR1 SGHTA, CDR2 FQGNSA. CDR3 length equals 16 residues. V lost 1 base and J lost 6; bases outside the gene matches: 8. The CDR3 DNA reads TGTGCCAGCAGCTTAGTAGGGGGTAGGGGGCCCGGGGAGCTGTTTTTT. The encoded protein is CASSLVGGRGPGELFF.

This clonotype appeared many times. The V gene is TRBV5-1, the J gene TRBJ2-2; 9 bases align to TRBD1. After removal of 4 bases from V and 5 bases from J, the junction contained 9 bases not matched to a gene. Germline V gene lookup returns CDR1 SGHRS and CDR2 YFSETQ. This CDR3 comprises 16 residues. CDR3 sequence reads: CASSRNRGLVTGELFF. The CDR3, as DNA: TGCGCCAGCAGCAGGAACAGGGGGCTAGTAACCGGGGAGCTGTTTTTT.

This clonotype has ten or more counts. The V call is TRBV7-2, the J call TRBJ2-4; D gene ambiguous. In germline, CDR1 is SGHTA, CDR2 FQGNSA. The CDR3 spans 14 residues. The V end lost 3 bases, the J end lost 0 bases, and 6 bases lay between the germline ends. The CDR3 DNA reads as TGTGCCAGCAGCTTGTTTCTAGCCAAAAACATTCAGTACTTC. It specifies CASSLFLAKNIQYF.

As regards this clonotype: A single base is all that separates this from a far larger clone, so a read error is likely. The gene calls are TRBV6-8 and TRBJ2-4, with D perhaps matching TRBD1 (6 bases). The CDR3 has 14 residues. Germline V lookup: CDR1 MNHGY, CDR2 SAAAGT. Trimming pared 5 bases from V and 9 bases from J, leaving 17 bases between. DNA for the CDR3: TGTGCCAGCAGTGACCAACAGGGCGTTAGCATTCAGTACTTC. This codes for CASSDQQGVSIQYF.

This clonotype was counted at least ten times. The V gene is TRBV30, the J gene TRBJ2-1; D may be TRBD2 (5 bases). Germline loops: CDR1 GTSNPN, CDR2 SVGIG (reference sequence). The CDR3 runs 17 residues. Trimming took off 0 bases at V and 9 bases at J, with 24 bases between the two ends. CDR3 in amino acids: CAWSVLGGSGIRGEQFF. Written as DNA, the CDR3 is TGTGCCTGGAGTGTACTGGGTGGGAGCGGTATCCGGGGTGAGCAGTTCTTC.

In this sample, this clonotype turned up many times. The chain uses TRBV7-9 and TRBJ2-5; no clear D gene. Germline V lookup: CDR1 SEHNR, CDR2 FQNEAQ (reference sequence). The length of the CDR3 is 14 residues. Trimming took 2 bases from V and 3 from J, leaving 10 bases between them. CDR3 bases: TGTGCCAGCAGCTTAATGACAAATAAAGAGACCCAGTACTTC. Protein product: CASSLMTNKETQYF.

This clonotype was seen just once. The J gene is TRBJ1-1, the V gene TRBV9, with no clear D. The V end was cut by 3 bases, the J end by 6 bases, with 6 bases between. CDR3 size: 11 residues. In germline, CDR1 is SGDLS, CDR2 YYNGEE. The CDR3 reads CASSAGSEAFF. CDR3 coding DNA: TGTGCCAGCAGCGCCGGATCTGAAGCTTTCTTT.

In this sample, this clonotype turned up many times. CDR3 coding DNA: TGCAGTGCGGCAGGGACAGGGGCCTACGAGCAGTACTTC. It encodes CSAAGTGAYEQYF. This chain uses TRBV20-1 with TRBJ2-7, with TRBD1 matching 10 bases. The CDR3 length is 13 residues. CDR1 DFQATT and CDR2 SNEGSKA come from the germline V gene (reference sequence). The junction had 4 bases not matched to a gene; V was cut back by 6 bases and J by 2 bases.

This clonotype was seen ten or more times. The V and J genes are TRBV7-8 and TRBJ1-1, with D hard to call. The CDR3 runs 13 residues. The V gene lost 4 bases and the J gene lost 5 bases, with 11 bases spanning the gap. Germline CDR1 SGHVS, CDR2 FQNEAQ. The CDR3 coding sequence is TGTGCCAGCAGCTCAATCCGGGGTACTGAAGCTTTCTTT. Its translation: CASSSIRGTEAFF.

A word on this clonotype: With a far larger clone one base away, a read error is the likely cause. The chain couples TRBV3-1 to TRBJ2-1, with 10 bases aligning to TRBD1. This CDR3 contains 15 residues. V lost 3 bases, J lost 10 bases, and 9 bases stayed unmatched. CDR1 and CDR2 (germline): LGHDT, YNNKEL (reference sequence). The CDR3: CASSHAGTGAPEQFF. As DNA, the CDR3 is TGTGCCAGCAGCCACGCCGGGACAGGGGCCCCCGAGCAGTTCTTC.